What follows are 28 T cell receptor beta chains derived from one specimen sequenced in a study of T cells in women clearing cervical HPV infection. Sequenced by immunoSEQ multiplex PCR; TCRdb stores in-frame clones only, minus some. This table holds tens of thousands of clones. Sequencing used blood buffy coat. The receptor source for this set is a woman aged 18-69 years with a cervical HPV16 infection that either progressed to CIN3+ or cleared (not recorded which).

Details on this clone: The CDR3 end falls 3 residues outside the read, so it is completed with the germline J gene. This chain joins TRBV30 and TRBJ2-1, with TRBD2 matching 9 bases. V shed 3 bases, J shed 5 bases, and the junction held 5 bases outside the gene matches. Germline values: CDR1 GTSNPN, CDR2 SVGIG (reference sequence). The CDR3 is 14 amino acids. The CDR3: CAWSSLAGHNEQFF. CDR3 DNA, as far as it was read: TGTGCCTGGAGCAGTCTAGCGGGACACAATGAG. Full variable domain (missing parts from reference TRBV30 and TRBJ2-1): SQTIHQWPATLVQPVGSPLSLECTVEGTSNPNLYWYRQAAGRGLQLLFYSVGIGQISSEVPQNLSASRPQDRQFILSSKKLLLSDSGFYLCAWSSLAGHNEQFFGPGTRLTVL.

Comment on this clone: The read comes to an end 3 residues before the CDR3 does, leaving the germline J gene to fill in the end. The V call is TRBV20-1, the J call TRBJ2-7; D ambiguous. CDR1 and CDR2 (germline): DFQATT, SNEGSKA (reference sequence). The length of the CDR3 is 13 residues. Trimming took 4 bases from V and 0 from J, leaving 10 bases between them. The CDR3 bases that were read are TGCAGTGCTACAGACTCGTTCTCCTACGAG. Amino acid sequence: CSATDSFSYE. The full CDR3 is CSATDSFSYEQYF.

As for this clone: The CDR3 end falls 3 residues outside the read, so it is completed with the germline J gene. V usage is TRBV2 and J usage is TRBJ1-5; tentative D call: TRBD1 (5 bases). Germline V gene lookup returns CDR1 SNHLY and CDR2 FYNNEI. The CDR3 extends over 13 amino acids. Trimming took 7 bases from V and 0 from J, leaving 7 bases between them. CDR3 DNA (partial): TGTGCCAGCACGACAGATAGCAATCAGCCC. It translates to CASTTDSNQP. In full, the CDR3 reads CASTTDSNQPQHF.

CDR3 amino acids: CASSASSGGAQETQYF. The CDR3 bases that were read are TGCGCCAGCAGCGCCTCTAGCGGGGGGGCTCAAGAGACC. The genes are TRBV5-1 and TRBJ2-5; TRBD2 aligns across 12 bases. Read coverage stops 3 residues before the CDR3 terminus; the germline J gene supplies the remainder. Germline CDR1 and CDR2: SGHRS and YFSETQ. V dropped 4 bases and J dropped 2; count of bases not matched to a gene: 6. The CDR3 length is 16 residues.

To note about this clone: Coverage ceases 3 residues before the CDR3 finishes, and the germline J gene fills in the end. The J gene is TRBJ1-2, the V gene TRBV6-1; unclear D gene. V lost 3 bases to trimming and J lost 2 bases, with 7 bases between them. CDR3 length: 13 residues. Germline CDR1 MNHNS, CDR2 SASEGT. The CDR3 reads CASSENSNYGYTF. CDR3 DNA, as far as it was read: TGTGCCAGCAGTGAGAACAGCAACTATGGC.

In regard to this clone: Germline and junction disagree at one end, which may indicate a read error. The sequenced part of the CDR3 DNA is TGCGCCAGCAGCCAAGTTACAGGGATGTTA. Translated: CASSQVTGML. The CDR3, in full, reads CASSQVTGMLAFF. The V call is TRBV4-2, the J call TRBJ1-1; perhaps TRBD1 as D (6 bases). The read ends 3 residues shy of where the CDR3 ends; the end is completed using the germline J gene. Germline lookup yields CDR1 LGHNA and CDR2 YNFKEQ. The CDR3 extends over 13 amino acids.

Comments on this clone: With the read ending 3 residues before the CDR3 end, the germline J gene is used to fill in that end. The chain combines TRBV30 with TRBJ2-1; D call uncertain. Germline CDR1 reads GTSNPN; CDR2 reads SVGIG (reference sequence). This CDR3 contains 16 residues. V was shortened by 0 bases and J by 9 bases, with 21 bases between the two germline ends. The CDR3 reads CAWSVFSSEIHGEQFF. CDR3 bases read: TGTGCCTGGAGTGTCTTTTCTAGTGAAATCCACGGTGAG.

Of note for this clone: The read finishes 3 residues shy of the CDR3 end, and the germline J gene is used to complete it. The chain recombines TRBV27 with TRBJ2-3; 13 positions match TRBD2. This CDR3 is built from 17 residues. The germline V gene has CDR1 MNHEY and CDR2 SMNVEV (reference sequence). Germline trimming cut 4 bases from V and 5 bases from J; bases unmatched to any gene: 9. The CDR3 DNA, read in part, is TGTGCCAGCAGTTACTCCGGACTAGCGGGAGTGGTAGATACG. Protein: CASSYSGLAGVVDT. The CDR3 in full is CASSYSGLAGVVDTQYF.

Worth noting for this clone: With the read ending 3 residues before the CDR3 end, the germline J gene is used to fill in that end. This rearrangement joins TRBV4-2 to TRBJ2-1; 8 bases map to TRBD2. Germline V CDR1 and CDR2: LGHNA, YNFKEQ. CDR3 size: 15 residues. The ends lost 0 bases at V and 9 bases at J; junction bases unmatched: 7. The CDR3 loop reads CASSQDRSGSFEQFF. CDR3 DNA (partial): TGTGCCAGCAGCCAAGATAGAAGCGGGAGTTTTGAG.

Here the CDR3 reads CASSGDRAANTGELFF. Partial CDR3 DNA: TGTGCCAGCAGTGGAGACAGGGCTGCCAACACCGGGGAG. The chain has TRBV6-1 and TRBJ2-2, with 7 bases that match TRBD1. The read ends 3 residues before the CDR3 terminus; that terminus is restored from the germline J gene. CDR1 is MNHNS and CDR2 is SASEGT in the germline V gene. This CDR3 contains 16 residues. The ends lost 4 bases at V and 2 bases at J; junction bases unmatched: 7.

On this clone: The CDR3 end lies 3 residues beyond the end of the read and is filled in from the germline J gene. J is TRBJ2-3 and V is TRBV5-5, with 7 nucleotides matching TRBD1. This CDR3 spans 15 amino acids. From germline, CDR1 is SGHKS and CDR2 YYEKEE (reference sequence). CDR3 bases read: TGTGCCAGCAGCGCCCGACAGGGTCAGGGTGAGACG. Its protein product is CASSARQGQGET. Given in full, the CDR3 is CASSARQGQGETQYF.

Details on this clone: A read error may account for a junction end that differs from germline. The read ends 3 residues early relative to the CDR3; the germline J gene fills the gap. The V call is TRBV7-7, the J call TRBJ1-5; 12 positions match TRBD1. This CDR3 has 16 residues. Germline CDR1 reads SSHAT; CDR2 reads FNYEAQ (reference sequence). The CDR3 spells CASSFTGTGGRQPQHF. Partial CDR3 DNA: TGTGCTAGCAGCTTTACCGGGACAGGGGGCCGTCAGCCC.

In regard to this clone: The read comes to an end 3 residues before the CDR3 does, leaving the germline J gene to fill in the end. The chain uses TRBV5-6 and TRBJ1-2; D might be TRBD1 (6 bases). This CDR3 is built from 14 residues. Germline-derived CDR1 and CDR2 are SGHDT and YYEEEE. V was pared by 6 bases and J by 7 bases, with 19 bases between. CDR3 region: CASTPPGGAGGYTF. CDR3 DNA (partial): TGTGCCAGCACCCCCCCTGGGGGCGCGGGTGGC.

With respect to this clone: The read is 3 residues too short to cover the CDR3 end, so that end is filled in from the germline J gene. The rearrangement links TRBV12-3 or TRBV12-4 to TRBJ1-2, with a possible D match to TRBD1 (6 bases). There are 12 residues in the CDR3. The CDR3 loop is CASSLTGRGYTF. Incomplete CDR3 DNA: TGTGCCAGCAGTTTGACAGGTCGAGGC.

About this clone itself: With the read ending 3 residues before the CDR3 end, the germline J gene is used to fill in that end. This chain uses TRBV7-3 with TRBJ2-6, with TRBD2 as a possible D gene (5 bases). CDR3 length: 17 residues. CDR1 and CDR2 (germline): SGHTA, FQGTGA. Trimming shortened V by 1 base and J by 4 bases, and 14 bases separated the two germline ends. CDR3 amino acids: CASSLRATSSGANVLTF. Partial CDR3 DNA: TGTGCCAGCAGCTTAAGGGCTACTAGTTCCGGGGCCAACGTC.

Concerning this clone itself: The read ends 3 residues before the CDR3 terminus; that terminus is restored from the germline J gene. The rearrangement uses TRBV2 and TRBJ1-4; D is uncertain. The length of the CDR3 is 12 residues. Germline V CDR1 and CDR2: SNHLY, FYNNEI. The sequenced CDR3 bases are TGTGCCAGCAGGGGTACGACCGGGAAA. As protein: CASRGTTGK. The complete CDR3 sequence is CASRGTTGKLFF.

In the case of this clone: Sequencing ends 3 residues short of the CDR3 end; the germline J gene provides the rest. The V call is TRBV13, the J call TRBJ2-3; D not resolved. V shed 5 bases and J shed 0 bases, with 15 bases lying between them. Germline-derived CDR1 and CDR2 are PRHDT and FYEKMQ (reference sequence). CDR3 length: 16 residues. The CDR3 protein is CASSALGLASTDTQYF. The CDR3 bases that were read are TGTGCCAGCAGCGCCCTAGGCCTTGCTAGCACAGATACG.

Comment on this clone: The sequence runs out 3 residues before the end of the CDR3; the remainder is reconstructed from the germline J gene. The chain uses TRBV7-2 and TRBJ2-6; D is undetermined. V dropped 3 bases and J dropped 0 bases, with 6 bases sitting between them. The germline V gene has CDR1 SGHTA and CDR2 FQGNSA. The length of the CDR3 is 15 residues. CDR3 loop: CASSLRFSGANVLTF. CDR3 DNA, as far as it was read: TGTGCCAGCAGCTTGAGGTTCTCTGGGGCCAACGTC. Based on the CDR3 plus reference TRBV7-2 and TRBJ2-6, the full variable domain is GAGVSQSPSNKVTEKGKDVELRCDPISGHTALYWYRQSLGQGLEFLIYFQGNSAPDKSGLPSDRFSAERTGGSVSTLTIQRTQQEDSAVYLCASSLRFSGANVLTFGAGSRLTVL.

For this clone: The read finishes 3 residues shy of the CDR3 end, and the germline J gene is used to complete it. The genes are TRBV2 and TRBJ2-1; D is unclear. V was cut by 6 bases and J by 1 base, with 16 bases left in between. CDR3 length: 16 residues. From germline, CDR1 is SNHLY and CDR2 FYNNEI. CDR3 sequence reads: CASSLNGPLSYNEQFF. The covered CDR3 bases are TGTGCCAGCAGCCTCAATGGGCCTCTTTCCTACAATGAG.

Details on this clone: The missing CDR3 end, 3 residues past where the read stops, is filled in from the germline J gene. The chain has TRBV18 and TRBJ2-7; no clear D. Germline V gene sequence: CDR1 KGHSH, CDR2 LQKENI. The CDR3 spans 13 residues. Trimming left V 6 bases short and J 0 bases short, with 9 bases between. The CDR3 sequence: CASSEGSSYEQYF. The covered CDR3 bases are TGTGCCAGCTCTGAAGGGTCCTCCTACGAG.

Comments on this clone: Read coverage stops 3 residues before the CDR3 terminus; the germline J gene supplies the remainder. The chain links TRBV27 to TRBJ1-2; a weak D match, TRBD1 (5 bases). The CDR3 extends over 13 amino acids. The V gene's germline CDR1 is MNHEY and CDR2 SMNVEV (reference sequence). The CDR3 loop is CASSLAGVGGYTF. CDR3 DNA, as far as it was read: TGTGCCAGCAGTTTAGCGGGGGTGGGCGGC.

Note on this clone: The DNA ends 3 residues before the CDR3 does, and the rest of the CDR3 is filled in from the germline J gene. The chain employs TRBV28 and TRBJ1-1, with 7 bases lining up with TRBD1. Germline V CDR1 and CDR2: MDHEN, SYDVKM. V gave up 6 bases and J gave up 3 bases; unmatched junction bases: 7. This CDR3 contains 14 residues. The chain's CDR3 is CASSSTGEDTEAFF. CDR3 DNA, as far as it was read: TGTGCCAGCAGCTCCACAGGGGAGGACACTGAA.

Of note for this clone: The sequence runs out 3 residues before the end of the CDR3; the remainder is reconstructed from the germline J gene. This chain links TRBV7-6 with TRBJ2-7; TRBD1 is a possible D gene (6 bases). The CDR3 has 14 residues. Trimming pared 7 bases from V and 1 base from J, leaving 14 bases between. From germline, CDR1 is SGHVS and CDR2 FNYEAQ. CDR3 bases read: TGTGCCAGCAAACCAGGGGCGCATTCCTACGAG. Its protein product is CASKPGAHSYE. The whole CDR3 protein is CASKPGAHSYEQYF.

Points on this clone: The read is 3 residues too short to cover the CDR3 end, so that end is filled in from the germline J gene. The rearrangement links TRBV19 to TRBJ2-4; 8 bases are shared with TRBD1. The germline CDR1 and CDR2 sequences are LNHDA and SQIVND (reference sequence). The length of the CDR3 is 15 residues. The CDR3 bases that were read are TGTGCCAGTACCGACCCAACAGGGGGTAGCTATGGT. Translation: CASTDPTGGSYG. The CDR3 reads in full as CASTDPTGGSYGQYF.

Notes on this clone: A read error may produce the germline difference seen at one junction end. CDR3 DNA (partial): TGTGCTAGCAGCTTAGCTAAGGACAGTCTGTCCTACGAC. Translation gives CASSLAKDSLSYD. The whole CDR3 protein reads CASSLAKDSLSYDYTF. The rearrangement uses TRBV7-7 and TRBJ1-2; maybe TRBD1 (6 bases). The CDR3 goes on 3 residues after the read ends, and that part is filled in from the germline J gene. The CDR3 length is 16 residues. The V gene's germline CDR1 is SSHAT and CDR2 FNYEAQ (reference sequence).

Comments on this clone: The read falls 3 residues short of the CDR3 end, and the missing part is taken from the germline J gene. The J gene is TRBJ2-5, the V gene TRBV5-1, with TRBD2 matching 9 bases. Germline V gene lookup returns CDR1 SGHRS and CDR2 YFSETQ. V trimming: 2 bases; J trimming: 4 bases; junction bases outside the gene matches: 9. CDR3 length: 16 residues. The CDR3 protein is CASSFRVAGAGETQYF. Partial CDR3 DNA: TGCGCCAGCAGCTTTCGGGTAGCGGGGGCGGGAGAGACC.

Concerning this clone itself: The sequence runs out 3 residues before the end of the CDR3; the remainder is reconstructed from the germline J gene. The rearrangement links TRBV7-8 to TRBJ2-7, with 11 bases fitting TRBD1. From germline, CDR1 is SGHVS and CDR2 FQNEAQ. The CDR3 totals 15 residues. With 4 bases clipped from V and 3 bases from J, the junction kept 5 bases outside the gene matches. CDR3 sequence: CASSSRDRGIYEQYF. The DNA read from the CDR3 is TGTGCCAGCAGCTCCCGGGACAGGGGGATCTACGAG.

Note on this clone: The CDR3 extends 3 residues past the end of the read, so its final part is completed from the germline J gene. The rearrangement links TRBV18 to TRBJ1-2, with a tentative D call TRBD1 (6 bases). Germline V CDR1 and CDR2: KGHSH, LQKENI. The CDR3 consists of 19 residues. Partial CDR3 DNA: TGTGCCAGCTCACCACCGCAGGGATTAGGGGGGGGACGTCCCTACGAC. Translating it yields CASSPPQGLGGGRPYD. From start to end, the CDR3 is CASSPPQGLGGGRPYDYTF.